This TCR beta chain was identified during a study of CD8 T cells in ankylosing spondylitis. Study-wide results and limits: Apparently characteristic of ankylosing spondylitis blood was a TCR beta motif (about 8 highly homologous variants). Clones linked with disease were CD8+ and fairly uncommon in the peripheral blood. Reportedly, disease-linked clones are significantly enriched in ankylosing spondylitis patients' matched synovial fluid.

This clonotype showed up many times. Its specificity is not known. In germline, CDR1 is SNHLY, CDR2 FYNNEI. The CDR3 runs to 19 residues. Unmatched junction bases numbered 22, after V lost 5 bases and J lost 5 bases. By quantitative 5'-RACE with molecular barcodes, the TCR beta libraries were made. Each CDR3 protein gets one entry after TCRdb re-called the 5' RACE reads with MiXCR. The table records roughly 230,000 distinct CDR3 sequences, approximately 8.4% of them present only once. V and J are TRBV2 and TRBJ2-3; TRBD1 matches at 7 bases. The TCR sequence derives from a female donor with ankylosing spondylitis or in good health (not recorded which). Sequencing input: blood, either unsorted or a sorted T cell fraction (not recorded which). The CDR3 nucleotides read TGTGCCAGCAGTTTATCGGGACAGCCCCCCGTACGACTTGGAGATACGCAGTATTTT. This codes for CASSLSGQPPVRLGDTQYF.